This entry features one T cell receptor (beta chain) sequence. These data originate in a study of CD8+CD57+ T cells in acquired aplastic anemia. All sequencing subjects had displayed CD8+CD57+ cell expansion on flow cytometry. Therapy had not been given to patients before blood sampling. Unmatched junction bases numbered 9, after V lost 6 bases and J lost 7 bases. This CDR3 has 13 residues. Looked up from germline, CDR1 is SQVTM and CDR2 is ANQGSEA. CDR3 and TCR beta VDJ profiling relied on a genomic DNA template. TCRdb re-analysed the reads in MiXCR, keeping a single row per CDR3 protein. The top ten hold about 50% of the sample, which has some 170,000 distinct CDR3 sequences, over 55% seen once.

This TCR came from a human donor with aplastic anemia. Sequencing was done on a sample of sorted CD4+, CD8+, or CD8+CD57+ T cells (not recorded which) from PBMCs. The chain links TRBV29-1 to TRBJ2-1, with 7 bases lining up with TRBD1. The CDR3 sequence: CSVPDRVDNEQFF. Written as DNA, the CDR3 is TGCAGCGTGCCTGACAGGGTTGATAATGAGCAGTTCTTC.